The next 30 T cell receptor beta chains were all read from a single sample in a study of cytomegalovirus exposure and HLA in healthy donors. Sequencing used immunoSEQ multiplex PCR; TCRdb keeps in-frame clones, though not all of them. The data hold under 200,000 clones, with about 88% observed a single time. The sample was PBMCs. These receptors all stem from a woman in her late teens or twenties in good health and CMV-seronegative.

The chain uses TRBV9 and TRBJ2-7; 7 bases are a match to TRBD1. This CDR3 is built from 15 residues. CDR1 is SGDLS and CDR2 is YYNGEE in the germline V gene. Losses at the gene ends were 3 bases for V and 3 bases for J; bases not matched to a gene: 9. The CDR3 bases are TGTGCCAGCAGCGCGGACCGGGACAGAGTCTACGAGCAGTACTTC. Its translation: CASSADRDRVYEQYF.

The rearrangement uses TRBV4-3 and TRBJ1-4; 8 bases are shared with TRBD1. The CDR3 is made up of 19 amino acids. Germline V gives CDR1 LGHNA, CDR2 YSLEER. V lost 0 bases and J lost 7; bases outside the gene matches: 16. The CDR3 DNA reads TGCGCCAGCAGCCAAGACGGGAGCCCCAGGGGGCGCTTATCTGAAAAACTGTTTTTT. This codes for CASSQDGSPRGRLSEKLFF.

CDR3 DNA: TGTGCCAGCAGCTCTGGACAGGGAGAAAAACTGTTTTTT. Translated, it gives CASSSGQGEKLFF. The chain joins TRBV7-3 to TRBJ1-4, with 8 bases lining up with TRBD1. The CDR3 has 13 residues. The junction had 3 bases not matched to a gene; V was cut back by 4 bases and J by 8 bases. CDR1 is SGHTA, CDR2 FQGTGA, per germline.

Only a few counts were recorded for this clone. This chain joins TRBV4-3 and TRBJ2-7; 10 positions agree with TRBD2. Looked up from germline, CDR1 is LGHNA and CDR2 is YSLEER. The CDR3 extends over 16 amino acids. Unmatched junction bases numbered 6, after V lost 0 bases and J lost 4 bases. The CDR3 DNA sequence: TGCGCCAGCAGCCAAGAATGGGCTAGCGGGGGTTACGAGCAGTACTTC. It encodes CASSQEWASGGYEQYF.

The V gene is TRBV6-5, the J gene TRBJ1-5; D unresolved. Trimming shortened V by 11 bases and J by 4 bases, and 15 bases separated the two germline ends. The CDR3 loop spans 13 amino acids. Germline V gene lookup returns CDR1 MNHEY and CDR2 SVGAGI. DNA of the CDR3: TGTGCCGCTTCCGGCCGGGAAAATCAGCCCCAGCATTTT. It encodes CAASGRENQPQHF.

This chain connects TRBV2 to TRBJ1-4; 7 nucleotides line up with TRBD1. Germline V gene sequence: CDR1 SNHLY, CDR2 FYNNEI. The V and J ends lost 7 bases and 6 bases, in that order; junction bases with no gene match: 8. CDR3 size: 14 residues. The CDR3 sequence is CASTFGTVHEKLFF. CDR3 DNA: TGTGCCAGCACGTTCGGGACAGTTCATGAAAAACTGTTTTTT.

The rearrangement joins TRBV7-6 to TRBJ1-5, with 8 bases matching TRBD1. The CDR3 is 15 amino acids. Trimming removed 5 bases from V and 5 bases from J; junction bases left unmatched: 8. Germline lookup yields CDR1 SGHVS and CDR2 FNYEAQ. CDR3 residues: CASSNGQGPYQPQHF. CDR3 in DNA: TGTGCCAGCAGCAACGGACAGGGCCCTTATCAGCCCCAGCATTTT.

A single count supports this clone. The chain links TRBV5-6 to TRBJ1-1, with D perhaps matching TRBD1 (5 bases). CDR1 is SGHDT, CDR2 YYEEEE, per germline. The CDR3 contains 14 residues. V was cut by 2 bases and J by 0 bases, with 8 bases left in between. The CDR3 DNA sequence: TGTGCCAGCAGCTTCCGCAGGGTGAACACTGAAGCTTTCTTT. Residues: CASSFRRVNTEAFF.

The chain recombines TRBV6-1 with TRBJ1-1; D not resolved. V dropped 9 bases and J dropped 7 bases, with 24 bases sitting between them. Germline V gene data show CDR1 as MNHNS and CDR2 as SASEGT. The CDR3 has 15 amino acids. In DNA, the CDR3 is TGTGCCAGTATCCCACTACTTAAGACGGCCAGTGAAGCTTTCTTT. It codes for CASIPLLKTASEAFF.

V is TRBV5-5 and J is TRBJ2-1; D is ambiguous. Deletions cut 4 bases from V and 3 bases from J, with 17 bases between. This CDR3 has 16 residues. In germline, CDR1 is SGHKS, CDR2 YYEKEE (reference sequence). In DNA form, the CDR3 reads TGTGCCAGCAGCCCGTCCGGAGCCACATACTACAATGAGCAGTTCTTC. Its translation: CASSPSGATYYNEQFF.

This chain uses TRBV13 with TRBJ1-3; no definite D call. Germline CDR1 and CDR2: PRHDT and FYEKMQ (reference sequence). The CDR3 extends over 15 amino acids. V dropped 5 bases and J dropped 0 bases, with 11 bases sitting between them. In DNA form, the CDR3 reads TGTGCCAGCAGCCCCCCCTGGAGCTCTGGAAACACCATATATTTT. The encoded protein is CASSPPWSSGNTIYF. Together with reference TRBV13 and TRBJ1-3, the CDR3 gives the full variable domain: AAGVIQSPRHLIKEKRETATLKCYPIPRHDTVYWYQQGPGQDPQFLISFYEKMQSDKGSIPDRFSAQQFSDYHSELNMSSLELGDSALYFCASSPPWSSGNTIYFGEGSWLTVV.

This chain joins TRBV7-9 and TRBJ2-7; D perhaps matches TRBD1 (5 bases). V was shortened by 4 bases and J by 1 base, with 8 bases between the two germline ends. Germline-derived CDR1 and CDR2 are SEHNR and FQNEAQ (reference sequence). This CDR3 comprises 13 residues. The CDR3 bases are TGTGCCAGCAGCTCAGGGTCATCCTACGAGCAGTACTTC. The encoded protein is CASSSGSSYEQYF.

The chain combines TRBV5-1 with TRBJ1-1; D may be TRBD1 (6 bases). Germline CDR1 and CDR2: SGHRS and YFSETQ. The V end was cut by 4 bases, the J end by 4 bases, with 17 bases between. This CDR3 has 15 amino acids. CDR3: CASSPRWGPGTEAFF. In DNA form, the CDR3 reads TGCGCCAGCAGCCCCAGGTGGGGGCCGGGCACTGAAGCTTTCTTT.

This clone came up once. The CDR3 spells CASSFGGNEQFF. DNA of the CDR3: TGTGCCAGCAGCTTCGGGGGAAATGAGCAGTTCTTC. The V gene is TRBV11-3, the J gene TRBJ2-1; possibly TRBD2 for D (6 bases). This CDR3 has 12 amino acids. In germline, CDR1 is SGHNT, CDR2 YENEEA. V gave up 3 bases and J gave up 7 bases, with 7 bases separating them. Full variable domain (rest looked up from reference TRBV11-3 and TRBJ2-1): EAGVVQSPRYKIIEKKQPVAFWCNPISGHNTLYWYLQNLGQGPELLIRYENEEAVDDSQLPKDRFSAERLKGVDSTLKIQPAELGDSAVYLCASSFGGNEQFFGPGTRLTVL.

The V and J genes are TRBV4-3 and TRBJ1-1; TRBD1 aligns across 10 bases. The CDR3 runs 18 residues. V lost 0 bases and J lost 5; bases outside the gene matches: 12. The germline V gene has CDR1 LGHNA and CDR2 YSLEER. The DNA of the CDR3 is TGCGCCAGCAGCCAAGAGGTTCCCCGACAGGGGGCAAAGACTGAAGCTTTCTTT. This gives the protein CASSQEVPRQGAKTEAFF.

The rearrangement uses TRBV6-1 and TRBJ2-3; 8 bases are a match to TRBD1. This CDR3 spans 13 amino acids. Looked up from germline, CDR1 is MNHNS and CDR2 is SASEGT. Trimming cost V 8 bases and J 3 bases; bases outside gene matches: 4. The CDR3 sequence is CASRQGLTDTQYF. Written as DNA, the CDR3 is TGTGCCAGCCGACAGGGGTTGACAGATACGCAGTATTTT.

Here the CDR3 reads CASSPSGRKYEQYF. CDR3 DNA: TGTGCCAGCAGTCCTAGCGGGAGGAAGTACGAGCAGTACTTC. V gene TRBV27 combines with J gene TRBJ2-7, with 11 positions matching TRBD2. There are 14 residues in the CDR3. Germline values: CDR1 MNHEY, CDR2 SMNVEV (reference sequence). The V and J ends lost 5 bases and 4 bases, in that order; junction bases with no gene match: 4.

The J gene is TRBJ1-2, the V gene TRBV14, with 9 bases matching TRBD1. The CDR3 has 15 residues. CDR1 SGHDN and CDR2 FVKESK come from the germline V gene. J lost 8 bases, V lost 6 bases, and 13 bases had no gene match. The CDR3: CASRPTGQGIFGYTF. The DNA for the CDR3 is TGTGCCAGCAGGCCGACGGGACAGGGTATATTCGGCTACACCTTC.

The chain links TRBV2 to TRBJ2-5, with D possibly TRBD1 on 6 matching bases. This CDR3 has 16 residues. In germline, CDR1 is SNHLY, CDR2 FYNNEI. The ends were cut back, 2 bases at V and 0 bases at J, with 13 bases in the middle. In nucleotides, the CDR3 is TGTGCCAGCAGTGAACCCAGGGGCCCGTACCAAGAGACCCAGTACTTC. It encodes CASSEPRGPYQETQYF.

This clone has a single count. The chain uses TRBV9 and TRBJ2-1, with TRBD1 matching 8 bases. With V trimmed by 1 base and J by 7 bases, 4 bases remained unmatched. Germline V gene data show CDR1 as SGDLS and CDR2 as YYNGEE. CDR3 length: 14 amino acids. For the CDR3, the DNA is TGTGCCAGCAGCGTACAGGGGGCTGATAATGAGCAGTTCTTC. It translates to CASSVQGADNEQFF.

DNA for the CDR3: TGTGCCAGTAGTAGCGGACAGGGAGTAAGGGAGACCCAGTACTTC. Its protein product is CASSSGQGVRETQYF. The chain recombines TRBV19 with TRBJ2-5; 8 bases line up with TRBD1. CDR1 LNHDA and CDR2 SQIVND come from the germline V gene (reference sequence). CDR3 size: 15 residues. V shed 4 bases, J shed 5 bases, and the junction held 9 bases outside the gene matches.

The chain employs TRBV7-2 and TRBJ2-5; tentatively, D is TRBD1 (6 bases). Trimming took off 4 bases at V and 5 bases at J, with 14 bases between the two ends. The germline V gene has CDR1 SGHTA and CDR2 FQGNSA. The CDR3 consists of 14 residues. The CDR3 nucleotides are TGTGCCAGCAGCTCGCTACAGGGACCGGAGACCCAGTACTTC. Residues: CASSSLQGPETQYF.

The chain is built from TRBV9 and TRBJ2-5, with 7 positions matching TRBD2. In germline, CDR1 is SGDLS, CDR2 YYNGEE. This CDR3 has 14 residues. V lost 2 bases, J lost 5 bases, and 6 bases stayed unmatched. For the CDR3, the DNA is TGTGCCAGCAGCGTGCGGGGAGGGGAGGAGACCCAGTACTTC. The encoded protein is CASSVRGGEETQYF.

The table lists this clone with a count of one. The V gene is TRBV9, the J gene TRBJ1-1, with D unresolved. This CDR3 spans 13 amino acids. The germline gives CDR1 SGDLS, CDR2 YYNGEE. Trimming removed 5 bases at V and 5 bases at J, with 13 bases between. The CDR3 nucleotides read TGTGCCAGCAGTACACTAGCCCTAACTGAAGCTTTCTTT. The encoded protein is CASSTLALTEAFF.

This chain links TRBV30 with TRBJ1-2, with D maybe TRBD1 (6 bases). This CDR3 has 14 amino acids. The germline gives CDR1 GTSNPN, CDR2 SVGIG (reference sequence). Trimming removed 0 bases from V and 5 bases from J, with 13 bases in between. As DNA, the CDR3 is TGTGCCTGGAGTGTACCAGGGGTACGGTATGGCTACACCTTC. It codes for CAWSVPGVRYGYTF.

The V and J genes are TRBV5-4 and TRBJ2-6; 10 nucleotides agree with TRBD1. The length of the CDR3 is 17 residues. V was clipped by 4 bases and J by 1 base; unmatched bases: 5. Germline CDR1 is SGHNT and CDR2 is YYREEE (reference sequence). Written as DNA, the CDR3 is TGTGCCAGCAGCATGCCGGGACAGGGGTCTGGGGCCAACGTCCTGACTTTC. It translates to CASSMPGQGSGANVLTF.

The V gene is TRBV5-1, the J gene TRBJ1-3, with 8 bases fitting TRBD1. This CDR3 is built from 16 residues. The V gene's germline CDR1 is SGHRS and CDR2 YFSETQ. Losses at the gene ends were 1 base for V and 1 base for J; bases not matched to a gene: 4. The CDR3 bases are TGCGCCAGCAGCTTGTCAGGGGGCGCTTCTGGAAACACCATATATTTT. Translating it yields CASSLSGGASGNTIYF.

The rearrangement uses TRBV4-1 and TRBJ1-1, with TRBD1 matching 8 bases. Trimming at V came to 6 bases and at J to 1 base, leaving 16 bases not matched to a gene. The CDR3 loop spans 18 amino acids. CDR1 is MGHRA, CDR2 YSYEKL, per germline. The CDR3 reads CASSQTSGQGAWNTEAFF. The CDR3 nucleotides are TGCGCCAGCAGTCAAACGTCCGGCCAGGGGGCATGGAACACTGAAGCTTTCTTT.

The CDR3 DNA reads as TGCAGCGGCATACCAGGGGGCACCACTGAAGCTTTCTTT. This encodes CSGIPGGTTEAFF. V and J are TRBV29-1 and TRBJ1-1; TRBD1 matches 8 bases. CDR3 length: 13 residues. The germline V gene has CDR1 SQVTM and CDR2 ANQGSEA. Trimming at V came to 7 bases and at J to 4 bases, leaving 8 bases not matched to a gene.

The chain is built from TRBV7-9 and TRBJ2-1; 7 bases fit TRBD2. This CDR3 comprises 13 residues. The V and J ends lost 11 bases and 1 base, in that order; junction bases with no gene match: 5. Germline CDR1 reads SEHNR; CDR2 reads FQNEAQ (reference sequence). CDR3 in amino acids: CASRGGSYNEQFF. The CDR3 DNA reads TGTGCCTCACGCGGGGGTTCCTACAATGAGCAGTTCTTC. The full variable domain, with the rest looked up from reference TRBV7-9 and TRBJ2-1, is DTGVSQNPRHKITKRGQNVTFRCDPISEHNRLYWYRQTLGQGPEFLTYFQNEAQLEKSRLLSDRFSAERPKGSFSTLEIQRTEQGDSAMYLCASRGGSYNEQFFGPGTRLTVL.